This T cell receptor (beta chain) was obtained from a study of PD-1 blockade in classical Hodgkin lymphoma. Study outcomes and limitations: By C4D1 there was a significant rise in CD4+ TCR diversity but not in CD8+ TCR diversity. At baseline, newly diagnosed patients reportedly showed less TCR diversity than healthy donors. Baseline diversity in complete responders resembled that of newly diagnosed patients.

As to time point: cycle 4 day 1 (C4D1), after 5 to 7 weeks of nivolumab. The patients all showed relapse after autologous stem cell transplantation, while their brentuximab vedotin exposure varied. The CDR3 consists of 16 residues. Trimming removed 3 bases from V and 2 bases from J; junction bases left unmatched: 6. Germline V gene data show CDR1 as KGHSH and CDR2 as LQKENI. Profiled with immunoSEQ multiplex PCR; TCRdb holds only in-frame clones, not every one. The sample yields 35,000 to 50,000 clones, about 70% seen once. Details on this clone: As yet, its antigen is unknown.

This sequence was found in a human donor with classical Hodgkin lymphoma. This material consisted of peripheral blood mononuclear cells (PBMCs), taken before the fourth cycle of nivolumab. The chain joins TRBV18 to TRBJ2-2; TRBD2 aligns across 7 bases. The CDR3 region has the DNA TGTGCCAGCTCACCCGGACTAGGCCGCAACACCGGGGAGCTGTTTTTT. Protein product: CASSPGLGRNTGELFF.